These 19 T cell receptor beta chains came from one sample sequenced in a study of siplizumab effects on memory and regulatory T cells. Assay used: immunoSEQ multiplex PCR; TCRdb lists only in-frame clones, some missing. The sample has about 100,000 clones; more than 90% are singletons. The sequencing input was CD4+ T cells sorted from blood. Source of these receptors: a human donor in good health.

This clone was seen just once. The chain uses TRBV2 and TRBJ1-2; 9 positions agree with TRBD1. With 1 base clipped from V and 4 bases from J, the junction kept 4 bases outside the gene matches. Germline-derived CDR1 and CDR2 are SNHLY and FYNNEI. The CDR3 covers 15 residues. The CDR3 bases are TGTGCCAGCAGTGAAGAAACAGGGGGCGCCTATGGCTACACCTTC. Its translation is CASSEETGGAYGYTF. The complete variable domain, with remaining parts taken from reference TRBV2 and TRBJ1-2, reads EPEVTQTPSHQVTQMGQEVILRCVPISNHLYFYWYRQILGQKVEFLVSFYNNEISEKSEIFDDQFSVERPDGSNFTLKIRSTKLEDSAMYFCASSEETGGAYGYTFGSGTRLTVV.

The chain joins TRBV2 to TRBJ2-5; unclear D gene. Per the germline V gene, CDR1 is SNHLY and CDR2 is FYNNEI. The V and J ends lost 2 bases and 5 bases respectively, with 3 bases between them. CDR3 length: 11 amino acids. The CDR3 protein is CASSELETQYF. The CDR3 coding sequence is TGTGCCAGCAGTGAATTGGAGACCCAGTACTTC.

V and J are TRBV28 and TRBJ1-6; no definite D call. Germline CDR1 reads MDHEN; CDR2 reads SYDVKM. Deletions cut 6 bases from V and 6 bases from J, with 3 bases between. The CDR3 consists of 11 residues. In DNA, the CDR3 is TGTGCCAGCAGAAGTAATTCACCCCTCCACTTT. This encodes CASRSNSPLHF.

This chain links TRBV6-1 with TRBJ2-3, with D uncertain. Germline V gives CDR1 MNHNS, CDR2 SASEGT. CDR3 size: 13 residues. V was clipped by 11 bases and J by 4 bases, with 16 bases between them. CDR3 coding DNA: TGTGCCTGCTCTAGGTACCTGTCAGATACGCAGTATTTT. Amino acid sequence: CACSRYLSDTQYF.

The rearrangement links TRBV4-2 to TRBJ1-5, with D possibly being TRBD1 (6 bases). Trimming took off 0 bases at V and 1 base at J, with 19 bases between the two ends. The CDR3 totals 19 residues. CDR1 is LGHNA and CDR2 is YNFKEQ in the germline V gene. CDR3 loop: CASSQDWGDNPTSNQPQHF. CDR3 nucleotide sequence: TGTGCCAGCAGCCAAGATTGGGGGGACAACCCGACCAGCAATCAGCCCCAGCATTTT.

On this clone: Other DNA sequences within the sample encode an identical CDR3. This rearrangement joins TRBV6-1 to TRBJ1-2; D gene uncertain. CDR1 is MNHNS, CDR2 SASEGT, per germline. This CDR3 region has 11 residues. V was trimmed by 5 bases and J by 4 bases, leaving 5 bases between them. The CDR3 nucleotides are TGTGCCAGCAGTTACGGCTATGGCTACACCTTC. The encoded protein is CASSYGYGYTF.

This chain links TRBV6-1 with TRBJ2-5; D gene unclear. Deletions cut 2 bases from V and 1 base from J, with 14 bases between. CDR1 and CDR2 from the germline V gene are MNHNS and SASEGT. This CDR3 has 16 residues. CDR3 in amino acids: CASSENILLTQETQYF. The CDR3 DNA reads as TGTGCCAGCAGTGAAAATATCTTATTAACCCAAGAGACCCAGTACTTC.

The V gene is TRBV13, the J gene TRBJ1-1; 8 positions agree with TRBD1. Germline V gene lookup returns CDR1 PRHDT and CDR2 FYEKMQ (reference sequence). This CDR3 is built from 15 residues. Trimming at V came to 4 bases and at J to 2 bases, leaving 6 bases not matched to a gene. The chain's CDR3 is CASSSSDRGNTEAFF. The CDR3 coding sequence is TGTGCCAGCAGCTCCTCTGACAGGGGTAACACTGAAGCTTTCTTT.

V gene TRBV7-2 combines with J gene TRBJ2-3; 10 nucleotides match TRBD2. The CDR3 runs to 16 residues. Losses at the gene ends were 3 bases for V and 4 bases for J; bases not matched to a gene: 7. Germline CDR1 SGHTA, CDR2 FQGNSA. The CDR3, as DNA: TGTGCCAGCAGCTTTAAGAGGCTAGCGGGAGCAGATACGCAGTATTTT. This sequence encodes CASSFKRLAGADTQYF.

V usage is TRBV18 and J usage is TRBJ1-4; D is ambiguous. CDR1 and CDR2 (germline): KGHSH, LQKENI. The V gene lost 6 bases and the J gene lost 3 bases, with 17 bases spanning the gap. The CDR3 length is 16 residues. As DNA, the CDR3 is TGTGCCAGCTCGGCCGGGAGCCCGTTCGCTAATGAAAAACTGTTTTTT. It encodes CASSAGSPFANEKLFF.

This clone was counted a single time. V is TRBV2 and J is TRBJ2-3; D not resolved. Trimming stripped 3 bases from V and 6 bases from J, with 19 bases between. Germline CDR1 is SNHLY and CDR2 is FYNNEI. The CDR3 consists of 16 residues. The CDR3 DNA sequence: TGTGCCAGCAGTGAGCCGCTTAGCCCGGTCGGGGATACGCAGTATTTT. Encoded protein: CASSEPLSPVGDTQYF.

The CDR3 bases are TGTGCCAGTAGTACCCGGACTAGCAACTACGAGCAGTACTTC. Translating it yields CASSTRTSNYEQYF. V is TRBV19 and J is TRBJ2-7, with 8 nucleotides matching TRBD2. The V and J ends lost 4 bases and 3 bases, in that order; junction bases with no gene match: 5. The germline gives CDR1 LNHDA, CDR2 SQIVND (reference sequence). The CDR3 runs to 14 residues. Based on the CDR3 plus reference TRBV19 and TRBJ2-7, the full variable domain is DGGITQSPKYLFRKEGQNVTLSCEQNLNHDAMYWYRQDPGQGLRLIYYSQIVNDFQKGDIAEGYSVSREKKESFPLTVTSAQKNPTAFYLCASSTRTSNYEQYFGPGTRLTVT.

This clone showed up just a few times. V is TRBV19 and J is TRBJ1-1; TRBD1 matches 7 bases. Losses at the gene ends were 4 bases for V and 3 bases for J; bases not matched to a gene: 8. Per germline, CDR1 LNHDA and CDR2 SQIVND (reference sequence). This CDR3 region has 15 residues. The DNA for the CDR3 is TGTGCCAGTAGTACAAACAGGGGATGGGACACTGAAGCTTTCTTT. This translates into CASSTNRGWDTEAFF.

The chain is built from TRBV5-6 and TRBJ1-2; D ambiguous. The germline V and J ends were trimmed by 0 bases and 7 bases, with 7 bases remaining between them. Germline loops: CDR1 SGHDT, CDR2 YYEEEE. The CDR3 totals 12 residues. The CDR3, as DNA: TGTGCCAGCAGCTTGGGTGTGGGTGGCTACACCTTC. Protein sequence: CASSLGVGGYTF. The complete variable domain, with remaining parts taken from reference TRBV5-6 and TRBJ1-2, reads DAGVTQSPTHLIKTRGQQVTLRCSPKSGHDTVSWYQQALGQGPQFIFQYYEEEERQRGNFPDRFSGHQFPNYSSELNVNALLLGDSALYLCASSLGVGGYTFGSGTRLTVV.

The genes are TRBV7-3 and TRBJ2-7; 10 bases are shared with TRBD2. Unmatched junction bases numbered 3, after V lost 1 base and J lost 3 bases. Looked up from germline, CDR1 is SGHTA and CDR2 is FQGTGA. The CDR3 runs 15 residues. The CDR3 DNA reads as TGTGCCAGCAGCTTAATGCTAGCGGGGGACTACGAGCAGTACTTC. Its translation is CASSLMLAGDYEQYF.

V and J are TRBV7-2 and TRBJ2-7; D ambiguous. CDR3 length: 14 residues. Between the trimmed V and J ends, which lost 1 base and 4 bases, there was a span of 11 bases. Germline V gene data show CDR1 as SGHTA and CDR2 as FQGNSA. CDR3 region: CASSLGVVTYEQYF. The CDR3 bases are TGTGCCAGCAGCTTAGGGGTTGTAACGTACGAGCAGTACTTC.

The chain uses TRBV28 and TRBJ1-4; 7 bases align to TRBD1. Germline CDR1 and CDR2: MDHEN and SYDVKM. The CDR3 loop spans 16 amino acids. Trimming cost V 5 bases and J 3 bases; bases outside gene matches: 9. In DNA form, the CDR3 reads TGTGCCAGCAGTCCCCCCTTGAGGGGGCCTAATGAAAAACTGTTTTTT. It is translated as CASSPPLRGPNEKLFF.

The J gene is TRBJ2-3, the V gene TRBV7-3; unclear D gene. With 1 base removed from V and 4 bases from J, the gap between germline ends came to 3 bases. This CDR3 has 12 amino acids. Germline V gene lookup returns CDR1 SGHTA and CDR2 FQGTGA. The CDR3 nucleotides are TGTGCCAGCAGCTTAAGGGCAGATACGCAGTATTTT. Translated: CASSLRADTQYF.

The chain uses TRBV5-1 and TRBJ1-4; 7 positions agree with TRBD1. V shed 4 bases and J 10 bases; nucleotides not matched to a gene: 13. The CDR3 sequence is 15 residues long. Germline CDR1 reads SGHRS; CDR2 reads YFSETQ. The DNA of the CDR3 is TGCGCCAGCAGCAGCGGGGGACAGAACCTGGGAAAACTGTTTTTT. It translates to CASSSGGQNLGKLFF.